This T cell receptor (beta chain) was recorded in a study of shared clonotypes between healthy human individuals. The table came from immunoSEQ multiplex PCR; TCRdb's copy has only in-frame clones and leaves some out. In the table there are 1.5 million to 2.5 million clones, about 95% of which are singletons. Germline lookup yields CDR1 MGHRA and CDR2 YSYEKL. V lost 0 bases and J lost 2; bases outside the gene matches: 9. The CDR3 runs to 18 residues. Naive CD8 cells were CD45RO-negative, positively selected for CCR7, excluding terminally differentiated effector memory CD45RA+ cells. The source of this sequence is a man younger than 30 in good health. The chain employs TRBV4-1 and TRBJ2-3; TRBD1 matches at 9 bases. Input material: naive CD8+ T cells sorted from blood. Written as DNA, the CDR3 is TGCGCCAGCAGCCAAGATAGATCCGGGACAGGGCTCACAGATACGCAGTATTTT. Encoded protein: CASSQDRSGTGLTDTQYF.